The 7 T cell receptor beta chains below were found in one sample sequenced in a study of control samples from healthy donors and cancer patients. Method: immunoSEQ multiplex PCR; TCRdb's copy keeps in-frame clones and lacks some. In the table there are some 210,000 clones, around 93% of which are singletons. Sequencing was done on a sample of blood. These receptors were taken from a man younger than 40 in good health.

CDR3 coding DNA: TGTGCCATCAGTACTCGCCTGAACACTGAAGCTTTCTTT. This encodes CAISTRLNTEAFF. The rearrangement uses TRBV10-3 and TRBJ1-1; D unclear. Germline V lookup: CDR1 ENHRY, CDR2 SYGVKD. This CDR3 is 13 amino acids long. With 5 bases removed from V and 0 bases from J, the gap between germline ends came to 7 bases.

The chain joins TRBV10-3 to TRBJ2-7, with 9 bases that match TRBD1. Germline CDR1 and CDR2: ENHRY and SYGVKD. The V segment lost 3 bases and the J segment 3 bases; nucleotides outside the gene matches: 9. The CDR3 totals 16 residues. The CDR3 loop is CAISETGGKYNYEQYF. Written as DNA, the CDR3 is TGTGCCATCAGTGAAACAGGGGGCAAATATAACTACGAGCAGTACTTC.

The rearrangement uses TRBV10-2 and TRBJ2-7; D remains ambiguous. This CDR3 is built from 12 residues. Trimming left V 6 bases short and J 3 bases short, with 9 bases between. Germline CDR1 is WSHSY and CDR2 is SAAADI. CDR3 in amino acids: CASRQQIYEQYF. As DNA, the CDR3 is TGCGCCAGCAGACAACAGATCTACGAGCAGTACTTC.

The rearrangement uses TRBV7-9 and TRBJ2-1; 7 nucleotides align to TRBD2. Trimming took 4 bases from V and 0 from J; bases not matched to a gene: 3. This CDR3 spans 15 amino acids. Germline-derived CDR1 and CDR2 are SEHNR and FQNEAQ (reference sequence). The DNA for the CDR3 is TGTGCCAGCAGCTCAGCGGGGAGCTCCTACAATGAGCAGTTCTTC. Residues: CASSSAGSSYNEQFF.

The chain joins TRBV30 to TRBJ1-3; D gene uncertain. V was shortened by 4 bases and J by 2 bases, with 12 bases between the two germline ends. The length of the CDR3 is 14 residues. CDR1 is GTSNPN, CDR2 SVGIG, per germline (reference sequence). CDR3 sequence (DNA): TGTGCCTGGACCGCGGGGTTCACTGGAAACACCATATATTTT. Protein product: CAWTAGFTGNTIYF. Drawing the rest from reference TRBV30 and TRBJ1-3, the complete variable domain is SQTIHQWPATLVQPVGSPLSLECTVEGTSNPNLYWYRQAAGRGLQLLFYSVGIGQISSEVPQNLSASRPQDRQFILSSKKLLLSDSGFYLCAWTAGFTGNTIYFGEGSWLTVV.

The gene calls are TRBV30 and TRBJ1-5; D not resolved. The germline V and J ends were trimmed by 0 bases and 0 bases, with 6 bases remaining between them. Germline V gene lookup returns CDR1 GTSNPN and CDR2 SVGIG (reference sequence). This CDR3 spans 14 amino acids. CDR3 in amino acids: CAWSVSSSNQPQHF. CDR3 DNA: TGTGCCTGGAGTGTATCCAGTAGCAATCAGCCCCAGCATTTT.

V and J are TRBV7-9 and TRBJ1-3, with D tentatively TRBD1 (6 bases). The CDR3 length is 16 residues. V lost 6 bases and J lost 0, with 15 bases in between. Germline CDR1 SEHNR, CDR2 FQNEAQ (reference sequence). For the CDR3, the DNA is TGTGCCAGCAGTTGGACAGTGGCCAACTCTGGAAACACCATATATTTT. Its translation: CASSWTVANSGNTIYF.